The 9 T cell receptor beta chains in this list originate from one sample, sequenced in a study of shared clonotypes between healthy human individuals. Data came from immunoSEQ multiplex PCR; TCRdb stores just in-frame clones and leaves some out. This sample has 1.6 million or so clones; around 98.5% occur once, and the top ten carry 0.36%. The sample was naive CD4+ T cells sorted from blood. As to subset: CD45RA+ positively selected. The receptors stem from a man aged 30 to 45 in good health.

The chain links TRBV5-1 to TRBJ2-7, with TRBD2 matching 9 bases. V lost 2 bases, J lost 7 bases, and 13 bases stayed unmatched. The CDR3 runs 16 residues. The V gene's germline CDR1 is SGHRS and CDR2 YFSETQ. CDR3 amino acids: CASSFGGAGGPGEQYF. DNA for the CDR3: TGCGCCAGCAGCTTTGGGGGCGCGGGAGGGCCGGGGGAGCAGTACTTC. The whole variable domain, remainder taken from reference TRBV5-1 and TRBJ2-7, is KAGVTQTPRYLIKTRGQQVTLSCSPISGHRSVSWYQQTPGQGLQFLFEYFSETQRNKGNFPGRFSGRQFSNSRSEMNVSTLELGDSALYLCASSFGGAGGPGEQYFGPGTRLTVT.

The J gene is TRBJ2-7, the V gene TRBV6-1; perhaps TRBD1 as D (6 bases). V lost 4 bases and J 3 bases, leaving 19 bases between the germline ends. The CDR3 runs to 16 residues. Germline CDR1 MNHNS, CDR2 SASEGT. The CDR3 spells CASSVQTGVALYEQYF. CDR3 nucleotides: TGTGCCAGCAGTGTCCAGACAGGAGTGGCCCTCTACGAGCAGTACTTC.

The chain joins TRBV27 to TRBJ2-3; the D gene is possibly TRBD2 (5 bases). Per the germline V gene, CDR1 is MNHEY and CDR2 is SMNVEV (reference sequence). V lost 5 bases, J lost 5 bases, and 11 bases lay in between. The CDR3 is made up of 13 amino acids. The CDR3 DNA follows: TGTGCCAGCAGTCCGCGGGCGGAAGATACGCAGTATTTT. It yields the protein CASSPRAEDTQYF.

This chain links TRBV27 with TRBJ2-7, with 14 bases identical to TRBD2. V lost 5 bases, J lost 6 bases, and 12 bases stayed unmatched. Germline CDR1 MNHEY, CDR2 SMNVEV (reference sequence). The CDR3 has 17 amino acids. CDR3 protein: CASSRAGTSGSIGEQYF. DNA for the CDR3: TGTGCCAGCAGTCGCGCCGGGACTAGCGGGAGTATAGGCGAGCAGTACTTC.

This chain joins TRBV15 and TRBJ2-1; TRBD2 matches 14 bases. Germline CDR1 reads LNHNV; CDR2 reads YYDKDF (reference sequence). The trim removed 2 bases at V and 9 bases at J, leaving 6 bases unmatched. The CDR3 runs 16 residues. CDR3 residues: CATSRRLAGGPTEQFF. CDR3 coding DNA: TGTGCCACCAGCAGACGACTAGCGGGAGGGCCTACTGAGCAGTTCTTC.

In regard to this clone: Other DNA sequences in this specimen translate into the identical CDR3. This chain connects TRBV5-4 to TRBJ2-1, with 12 bases identical to TRBD1. The CDR3 length is 15 residues. Germline trimming cut 3 bases from V and 4 bases from J; bases unmatched to any gene: 2. Germline CDR1 reads SGHNT; CDR2 reads YYREEE (reference sequence). The CDR3 nucleotides read TGTGCCAGCAGCTCGGGACAGGGGGCATACAATGAGCAGTTCTTC. It is translated as CASSSGQGAYNEQFF.

This chain links TRBV10-3 with TRBJ2-3; 10 bases map to TRBD2. The germline V gene has CDR1 ENHRY and CDR2 SYGVKD. The CDR3 covers 16 residues. V lost 0 bases and J lost 2; bases outside the gene matches: 2. CDR3 nucleotides: TGTGCCATCAGTGAGTCAGGACTAGCGGTCACAGATACGCAGTATTTT. Translation gives CAISESGLAVTDTQYF.

J is TRBJ2-1 and V is TRBV2; TRBD2 is a possible D gene (5 bases). The length of the CDR3 is 15 residues. Deletions cut 3 bases from V and 12 bases from J, with 21 bases between. The germline V gene encodes CDR1 SNHLY and CDR2 FYNNEI. In DNA, the CDR3 is TGTGCCAGCAGTGAGGCGGACTCGTCCAAGCGAGCGCAGTTCTTC. Protein sequence: CASSEADSSKRAQFF. Complete variable domain (other parts from reference TRBV2 and TRBJ2-1): EPEVTQTPSHQVTQMGQEVILRCVPISNHLYFYWYRQILGQKVEFLVSFYNNEISEKSEIFDDQFSVERPDGSNFTLKIRSTKLEDSAMYFCASSEADSSKRAQFFGPGTRLTVL.

The CDR3, as DNA: TGTGCCACCAGAACCACGGGAGGTGTGGAGACCCAGTACTTC. Translated, it gives CATRTTGGVETQYF. The chain recombines TRBV21-1 with TRBJ2-5; whether TRBD2, the table's D call, matches the DNA was not checked. TRBV21-1 is assigned pseudogene status. The CDR3 sequence is 14 residues long.